The T cell receptor (beta chain) described here comes from a study of T cells in Graves' hyperthyroidism and ophthalmopathy. The overall study: Peripheral blood was taken when the disease was first diagnosed, before any treatment began.

The germline gives CDR1 LGHDT, CDR2 YNNKEL (reference sequence). This CDR3 is built from 14 residues. The V end was cut by 2 bases, the J end by 6 bases, with 8 bases between. This clonotype was counted ten times or more. Its antigen is unidentified. Study-wide points: Most thyroid-expanded clonotypes above 0.001 were also found in blood.

Researchers took RNA transcripts and amplified the TCR beta CDR3 regions from them. The HTBI primer set was used in a first-round RT-PCR of the TCR CDR3. TCRdb analysed the multiplex PCR reads with MiXCR anew, one entry per CDR3 protein. The sample has under 450,000 distinct CDR3 sequences, about 15% seen once. Patients were excluded because of uncontrolled infection, other autoimmune disease, pregnancy or lactation. The chain links TRBV3-1 to TRBJ1-6; TRBD1 is a possible D gene (5 bases). The receptor's source is a woman aged 18-29 years with Graves' hyperthyroidism. Sequencing input: blood. In DNA, the CDR3 is TGTGCCAGCAGCCAAAGGGGTTTTAATTCACCCCTCCACTTT. This codes for CASSQRGFNSPLHF.